The 22 T cell receptor beta chains listed next were all sequenced from one sample in a study of cytomegalovirus exposure and HLA in healthy donors. 13 Jbeta primers and 60 Vbeta primers were used for the PCR. TCRdb's table, derived via immunoSEQ multiplex PCR, lists solely in-frame clones and lacks some. The sample holds 210,000 or so clones; around four fifths are singletons and the top ten take roughly 0.71%. Sequencing was performed on PBMCs. These receptors all stem from a boy younger than 10 in good health and CMV-seronegative.

J is TRBJ2-4 and V is TRBV5-4, with 7 bases fitting TRBD2. This CDR3 is built from 17 residues. V was pared by 0 bases and J by 0 bases, with 6 bases of the junction left unmatched. Germline V CDR1 and CDR2: SGHNT, YYREEE (reference sequence). DNA for the CDR3: TGTGCCAGCAGCTTGGGGAAGGTAGCGGGAGCCAAAAACATTCAGTACTTC. Protein product: CASSLGKVAGAKNIQYF.

The chain joins TRBV19 to TRBJ1-1; a possible D gene is TRBD1 (5 bases). V lost 7 bases to trimming and J lost 0 bases, with 9 bases between them. CDR3 size: 13 residues. The germline V gene encodes CDR1 LNHDA and CDR2 SQIVND (reference sequence). In nucleotides, the CDR3 is TGTGCCAGTATGAAGGGGATGAACACTGAAGCTTTCTTT. This translates into CASMKGMNTEAFF.

The rearrangement joins TRBV18 to TRBJ1-4; D is unresolved. Between the trimmed V and J ends, which lost 3 bases and 8 bases, there was a span of 13 bases. This CDR3 comprises 14 residues. Germline assignment: CDR1 KGHSH and CDR2 LQKENI. CDR3 sequence reads: CASSPTHSGEKLFF. CDR3 nucleotide sequence: TGTGCCAGCTCACCGACACACAGTGGAGAAAAACTGTTTTTT.

This clone was counted a single time. The CDR3 is CASSASGWDEQYF. The CDR3 region has the DNA TGTGCCAGCAGCGCCTCAGGGTGGGACGAGCAGTACTTC. This chain connects TRBV11-2 to TRBJ2-7, with a possible D match to TRBD1 (5 bases). Between the trimmed V and J ends, which lost 5 bases and 5 bases, there was a span of 13 bases. Germline V gives CDR1 SGHAT, CDR2 FQNNGV. The CDR3 is 13 residues long.

The chain joins TRBV30 to TRBJ2-7; tentatively, D is TRBD2 (6 bases). The CDR3 length is 12 residues. Germline CDR1 and CDR2: GTSNPN and SVGIG (reference sequence). Trimming left V 3 bases short and J 4 bases short, with 10 bases between. The CDR3 bases are TGTGCCTGGAGCTCGGGACTTTACGAGCAGTACTTC. It codes for CAWSSGLYEQYF.

V usage is TRBV10-1 and J usage is TRBJ2-7; D perhaps matches TRBD1 (6 bases). CDR3 length: 12 amino acids. The germline V gene has CDR1 WNHNN and CDR2 SYGVQD (reference sequence). CDR3 residues: CLSGGPVRSPYF. In DNA, the CDR3 is TGCCTAAGTGGGGGCCCTGTACGATCGCCGTACTTC.

The chain is built from TRBV12-5 and TRBJ2-1, with 12 bases that match TRBD1. The V and J ends lost 6 bases and 6 bases, in that order; junction bases with no gene match: 6. The CDR3 totals 15 residues. Germline lookup yields CDR1 LGHNT and CDR2 FRNRAP. The CDR3 bases are TGTGCTAGTGGCCGGGGACAGGGGGCCCGCAATGAGCAGTTCTTC. Its protein product is CASGRGQGARNEQFF.

The rearrangement uses TRBV6-1 and TRBJ2-3, with 7 bases that match TRBD2. The CDR3 is 16 amino acids. Germline CDR1 and CDR2: MNHNS and SASEGT. J gave up 6 bases and V 2 bases, and 11 bases lay outside the gene matches. For the CDR3, the DNA is TGTGCCAGCAGTGAAATTCCTAGCGGAGCCCGGGATACGCAGTATTTT. Amino acids: CASSEIPSGARDTQYF.

As regards this clone: A read error may account for a junction end that differs from germline. The genes are TRBV2 and TRBJ1-5; 8 bases line up with TRBD1. The CDR3 is 13 amino acids. Germline CDR1 is SNHLY and CDR2 is FYNNEI. The CDR3 region is CASMAGGKQPQHF. The CDR3 bases are TGTGCCAGCATGGCAGGGGGCAAGCAGCCCCAGCATTTT.

The chain is built from TRBV5-6 and TRBJ1-1; possible D gene TRBD1, 5 bases. Trimming left V 1 base short and J 0 bases short, with 7 bases between. In germline, CDR1 is SGHDT, CDR2 YYEEEE. CDR3 length equals 14 residues. The CDR3 reads CASSLWGLNTEAFF. The CDR3, as DNA: TGTGCCAGCAGCTTGTGGGGCCTGAACACTGAAGCTTTCTTT.

V and J are TRBV30 and TRBJ2-7, with D perhaps TRBD2 (7 bases). Germline V gene data show CDR1 as GTSNPN and CDR2 as SVGIG (reference sequence). There are 14 residues in the CDR3. V was shortened by 2 bases and J by 0 bases, with 11 bases between the two germline ends. The CDR3 sequence: CAWSRGGGSYEQYF. The CDR3 nucleotides are TGTGCCTGGAGTCGAGGGGGGGGCTCCTACGAGCAGTACTTC.

V gene TRBV15 combines with J gene TRBJ2-2; possibly TRBD2 for D (5 bases). CDR1 LNHNV and CDR2 YYDKDF come from the germline V gene (reference sequence). V was pared by 0 bases and J by 5 bases, with 22 bases between. This CDR3 comprises 19 residues. As DNA, the CDR3 is TGTGCCACCAGCAGAGATCGTGTAACCGAGGGCTTACGAACCGGGGAGCTGTTTTTT. Translation gives CATSRDRVTEGLRTGELFF.

Only a few counts were recorded for this clone. The chain uses TRBV11-2 and TRBJ1-6, with TRBD1 matching over 7 bases. J lost 7 bases, V lost 4 bases, and 7 bases had no gene match. Germline loops: CDR1 SGHAT, CDR2 FQNNGV. CDR3 length: 15 amino acids. The CDR3 nucleotides are TGTGCCAGCAGCTCGCTGACAGGGCAGAATTCACCCCTCCACTTT. Amino acid sequence: CASSSLTGQNSPLHF.

This rearrangement joins TRBV6-5 to TRBJ1-1; no clear D gene. Trimming pared 5 bases from V and 1 base from J, leaving 14 bases between. The CDR3 consists of 15 residues. CDR1 is MNHEY and CDR2 is SVGAGI in the germline V gene. CDR3 sequence (DNA): TGTGCCAGCAGTCCGGGGTCACTAGGGAACACTGAAGCTTTCTTT. Translating it yields CASSPGSLGNTEAFF.

The gene calls are TRBV6-5 and TRBJ2-5, with D possibly TRBD2 on 5 matching bases. The CDR3 runs 13 residues. V gave up 10 bases and J gave up 11 bases, with 23 bases separating them. Germline CDR1 and CDR2: MNHEY and SVGAGI. CDR3 nucleotide sequence: TGTGCCACCTCGGGAATGCCGGTGAGGGAGCAGTACTTC. Translating gives CATSGMPVREQYF.

V usage is TRBV10-1 and J usage is TRBJ1-1; maybe TRBD1 (6 bases). CDR1 is WNHNN, CDR2 SYGVQD, per germline (reference sequence). CDR3 length: 17 residues. V was clipped by 4 bases and J by 3 bases, with 21 bases between them. Written as DNA, the CDR3 is TGCGCCAGCAGTGGGGCAAGGACAGCCATCGGTCACACTGAAGCTTTCTTT. This gives the protein CASSGARTAIGHTEAFF.

This CDR3 is CASSGTSGMDTQYF. CDR3 in DNA: TGTGCCAGCAGTGGGACTAGCGGGATGGATACGCAGTATTTT. V and J are TRBV2 and TRBJ2-3; 12 nucleotides match TRBD2. The CDR3 runs 14 residues. Germline loops: CDR1 SNHLY, CDR2 FYNNEI. Losses at the gene ends were 4 bases for V and 6 bases for J; bases not matched to a gene: 2.

The gene calls are TRBV2 and TRBJ2-3; 9 positions agree with TRBD2. In germline, CDR1 is SNHLY, CDR2 FYNNEI. With V trimmed by 4 bases and J by 6 bases, 8 bases remained unmatched. This CDR3 spans 15 amino acids. The CDR3: CASSGASGAGDTQYF. CDR3 in DNA: TGTGCCAGCAGTGGGGCTAGCGGGGCCGGGGATACGCAGTATTTT.

This chain links TRBV2 with TRBJ2-7, with TRBD2 identical over 8 bases. Looked up from germline, CDR1 is SNHLY and CDR2 is FYNNEI. Trimming at V came to 3 bases and at J to 5 bases, leaving 12 bases not matched to a gene. The CDR3 is 16 amino acids. CDR3 coding DNA: TGTGCCAGCAGTGAGGGCGGGAGGCCCTGGAGGAACGAGCAGTACTTC. Its translation: CASSEGGRPWRNEQYF.

This clone turned up a few times. The chain has TRBV5-6 and TRBJ1-3; D is ambiguous. Germline V gives CDR1 SGHDT, CDR2 YYEEEE. This CDR3 contains 14 residues. V was trimmed by 5 bases and J by 0 bases, leaving 9 bases between them. CDR3 nucleotides: TGTGCCAGCAGGGTCAGTCACTCTGGAAACACCATATATTTT. Its protein product is CASRVSHSGNTIYF. The full variable domain, its missing parts supplied by reference TRBV5-6 and TRBJ1-3, is DAGVTQSPTHLIKTRGQQVTLRCSPKSGHDTVSWYQQALGQGPQFIFQYYEEEERQRGNFPDRFSGHQFPNYSSELNVNALLLGDSALYLCASRVSHSGNTIYFGEGSWLTVV.

The rearrangement links TRBV19 to TRBJ2-6, with D tentatively TRBD2 (6 bases). The CDR3 totals 16 residues. V gave up 3 bases and J gave up 1 base, with 10 bases separating them. Germline lookup yields CDR1 LNHDA and CDR2 SQIVND (reference sequence). CDR3 in DNA: TGTGCCAGTAGTATCCCCGGGACTTCTGGGGCCAACGTCCTGACTTTC. It is translated as CASSIPGTSGANVLTF.

This chain links TRBV7-6 with TRBJ2-5; 13 bases map to TRBD2. CDR1 and CDR2 (germline): SGHVS, FNYEAQ. The CDR3 loop spans 16 amino acids. Germline trimming cut 5 bases from V and 5 bases from J; bases unmatched to any gene: 8. The CDR3 coding sequence is TGTGCCAGCAGCACAACTAGCGGGGGGGCCCTGGAGACCCAGTACTTC. Its translation: CASSTTSGGALETQYF. The complete variable domain, with remaining parts taken from reference TRBV7-6 and TRBJ2-5, reads GAGVSQSPRYKVTKRGQDVALRCDPISGHVSLYWYRQALGQGPEFLTYFNYEAQQDKSGLPNDRFSAERPEGSISTLTIQRTEQRDSAMYRCASSTTSGGALETQYFGPGTRLLVL.